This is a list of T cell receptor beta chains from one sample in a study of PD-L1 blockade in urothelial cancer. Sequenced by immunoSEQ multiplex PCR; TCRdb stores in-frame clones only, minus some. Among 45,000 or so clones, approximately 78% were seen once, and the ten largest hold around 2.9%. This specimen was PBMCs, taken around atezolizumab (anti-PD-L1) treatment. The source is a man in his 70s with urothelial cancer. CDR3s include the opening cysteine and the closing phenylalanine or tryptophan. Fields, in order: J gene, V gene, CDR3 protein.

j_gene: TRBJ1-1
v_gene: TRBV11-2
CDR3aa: CASSMASEAFF

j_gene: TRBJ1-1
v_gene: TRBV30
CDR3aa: CACRTGGLNTEAFF

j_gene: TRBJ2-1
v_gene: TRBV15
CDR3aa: CATSRETGQGVNNEQFF

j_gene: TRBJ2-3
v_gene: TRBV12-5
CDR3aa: CASGAPGTDTQYF

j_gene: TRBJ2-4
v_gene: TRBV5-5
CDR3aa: CASSGGTGLAKNIQYF

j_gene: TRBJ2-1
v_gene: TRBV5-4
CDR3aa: CASSLGQGFYNEQFF

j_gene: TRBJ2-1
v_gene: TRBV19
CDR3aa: CASSARAYNEQFF

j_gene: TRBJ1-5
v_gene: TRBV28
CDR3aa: CASSSRQGFGQPQHF

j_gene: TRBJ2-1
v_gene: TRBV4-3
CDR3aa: CASSHLLFLTTNEQFF

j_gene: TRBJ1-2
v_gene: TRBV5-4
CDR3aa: CASTQSKGDYGYTF

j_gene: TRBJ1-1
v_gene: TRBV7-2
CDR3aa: CASSSTPGTGTEAFF

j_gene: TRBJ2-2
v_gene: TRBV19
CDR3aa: CASSIVWTGNTGELFF

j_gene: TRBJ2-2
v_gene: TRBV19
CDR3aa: CASSLGQGATGELFF

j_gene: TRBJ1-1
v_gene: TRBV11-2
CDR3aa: CASSSDSGHQNTEAFF

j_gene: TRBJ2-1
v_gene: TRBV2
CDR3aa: CASKPGQGNGGSGLSGSYNEQFF

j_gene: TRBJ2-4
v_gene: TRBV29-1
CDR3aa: CSVAGAEGKNIQYF

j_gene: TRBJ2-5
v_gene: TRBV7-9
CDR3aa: CASSRTSGGAETQYF

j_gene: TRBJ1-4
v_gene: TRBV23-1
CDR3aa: CASSIRDRDRGCLEKLFF

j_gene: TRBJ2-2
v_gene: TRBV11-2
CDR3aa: CASSLGPNTGELFF

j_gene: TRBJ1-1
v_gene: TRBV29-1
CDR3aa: CSAGPGGSNSEAFF

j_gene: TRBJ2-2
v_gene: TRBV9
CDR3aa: CASSVAPRAGELFF

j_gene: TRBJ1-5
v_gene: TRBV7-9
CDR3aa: CASSSGPGSNQPQHF

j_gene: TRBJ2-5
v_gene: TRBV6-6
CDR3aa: CASSTGTAQETQYF

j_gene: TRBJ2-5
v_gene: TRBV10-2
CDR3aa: CASSEPSGTQYF

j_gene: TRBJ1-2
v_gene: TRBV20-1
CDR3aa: CSAGERYGYTF

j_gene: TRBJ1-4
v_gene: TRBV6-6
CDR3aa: CASSYSAGTGNEKLFF

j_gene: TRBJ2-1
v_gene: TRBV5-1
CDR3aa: CASSLGTSRNEQFF

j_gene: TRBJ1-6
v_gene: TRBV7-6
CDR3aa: CASSLAAGDSPLHF

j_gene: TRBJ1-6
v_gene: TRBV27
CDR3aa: CASRPRTERGSPLHF

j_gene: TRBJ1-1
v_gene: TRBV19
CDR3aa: CASSMRPSTEAFF

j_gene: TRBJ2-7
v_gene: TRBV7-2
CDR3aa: CASSPGQGNFDEQYF

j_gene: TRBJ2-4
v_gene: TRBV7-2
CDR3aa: CASSLAGSGARGNIQYF

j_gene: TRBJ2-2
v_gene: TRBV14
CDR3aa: CASSQVRQGSGELFF

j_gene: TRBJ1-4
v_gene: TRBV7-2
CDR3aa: CASSSRGSNEKLFF

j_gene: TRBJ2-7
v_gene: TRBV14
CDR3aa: CASSQTSGMGVQYF

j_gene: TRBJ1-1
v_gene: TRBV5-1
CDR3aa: CASSRKGRDTEAFF

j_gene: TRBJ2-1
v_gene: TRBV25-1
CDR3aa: CAIQGLYNEQFF

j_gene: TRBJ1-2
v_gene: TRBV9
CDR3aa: CASSERDTRRFGSFTF

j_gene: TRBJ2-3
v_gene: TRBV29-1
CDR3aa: CSAGGQSDTQYF

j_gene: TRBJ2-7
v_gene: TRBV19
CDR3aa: CASGTGGREQYF

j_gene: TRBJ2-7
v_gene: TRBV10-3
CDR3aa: CAISEVSTGSSYEQYF

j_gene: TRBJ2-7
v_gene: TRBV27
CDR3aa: CASRRKLSSYEQYF

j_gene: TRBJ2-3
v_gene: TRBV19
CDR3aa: CASSPSGFRTDTQYF

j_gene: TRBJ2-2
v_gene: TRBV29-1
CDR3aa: CSVEDPTNGELFF

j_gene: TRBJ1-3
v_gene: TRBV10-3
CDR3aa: CAISRETGASGNTIYF

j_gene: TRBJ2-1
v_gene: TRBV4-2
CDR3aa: CASSQERLAQNEQFF

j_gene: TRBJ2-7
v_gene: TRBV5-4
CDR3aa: CASSLAGLDEQYF

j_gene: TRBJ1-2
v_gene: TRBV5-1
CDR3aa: CASSLTAAPTYGYTF